This T cell receptor (beta chain) was recovered during a study of T cell responses to AZD1222 COVID-19 vaccine. Findings and caveats of the study: Scientists sampled the repertoires only once the peak T cell response had passed. Recipients of AZD1222 seropositive at baseline numbered only 5 to 7.

J gave up 7 bases and V 3 bases, and 14 bases lay outside the gene matches. CDR3 length equals 17 residues. Per the germline V gene, CDR1 is LGHDT and CDR2 is YNNKEL (reference sequence). Worth noting for this clone: The antigen remains unidentified.

The assay was immunoSEQ multiplex PCR, and TCRdb's table has in-frame clones only and misses some. The repertoire holds 110,000 to 150,000 clones, with about 93% as singletons. This sequence joins TRBV3-1 (or the pseudogene TRBV3-2) and TRBJ1-4; TRBD1 matches 7 bases. The TCR was taken from an adult in good health. The sample was peripheral blood, taken on day 0 of AZD1222 vaccination. The CDR3 DNA sequence: TGTGCCAGCAGCCAGGAGCTACAGGGGTGGGAAATTGAAAAACTGTTTTTT. This codes for CASSQELQGWEIEKLFF.